A single sample is the source of the 6 T cell receptor beta chains below, sequenced in a study of regulatory T cells in long-lasting Graves disease. Arm-PCR of CDR3 regions and iRepertoire HTBI primers were the basis on which TCR beta libraries were built. TCRdb reprocessed the multiplex PCR reads with MiXCR, giving one entry per CDR3 protein. The profile shows about 310,000 distinct CDR3 sequences, 15% to 20% of them singletons. Time point described: newly diagnosed GD, antithyroid drugs for less than 3 months. Generation of the TCR library employed RNA extracted from PBMCs. The source was peripheral blood mononuclear cells (PBMCs), collected at new diagnosis, from a patient treated with antithyroid drugs. The receptors derive from a female donor with Graves disease.

Turning to this clonotype: A single base is all that separates this from a far larger clone, so a read error is likely. The CDR3 region is CASQARGFQETQYF. CDR3 coding DNA: TGTGCCAGCCAAGCAAGGGGGTTTCAAGAGACCCAGTACTTC. The chain uses TRBV2 and TRBJ2-1, with D perhaps matching TRBD1 (6 bases). The J call is uncertain, as TRBJ2-5 better fits the DNA end. Germline V CDR1 and CDR2: SNHLY, FYNNEI. This CDR3 has 14 residues.

This clonotype has a count of ten or more. This chain uses TRBV29-1 with TRBJ2-3, with D perhaps TRBD2 (6 bases). V was clipped by 0 bases and J by 9 bases, with 13 bases between them. Germline V gene sequence: CDR1 SQVTM, CDR2 ANQGSEA. The CDR3 sequence is 13 residues long. This CDR3 is CSVEDRLELTQYF. The CDR3 bases are TGCAGCGTTGAAGATCGACTAGAATTGACGCAGTATTTT.

This clonotype has a count of ten or more. The V call is TRBV30, the J call TRBJ1-5, with D unclear. Trimming removed 3 bases at V and 0 bases at J, with 21 bases between. The CDR3 spans 18 residues. In germline, CDR1 is GTSNPN, CDR2 SVGIG (reference sequence). The CDR3, as DNA: TGTGCCTGGAGGCCCCCCGGCCCGGGTTCGTATAGCAATCAGCCCCAGCATTTT. Protein product: CAWRPPGPGSYSNQPQHF.

In this sample, this clonotype turned up a few times. This chain uses TRBV28 with TRBJ2-5; TRBD2 aligns across 7 bases. There are 13 residues in the CDR3. Germline CDR1 MDHEN, CDR2 SYDVKM. After removal of 6 bases from V and 6 bases from J, the junction contained 7 bases not matched to a gene. The CDR3 DNA follows: TGTGCCAGCAGCCCTGGGACTACAAAGACCCAGTACTTC. This codes for CASSPGTTKTQYF.

This rearrangement joins TRBV27 to TRBJ2-7; maybe TRBD2 (5 bases). Trimming shortened V by 6 bases and J by 0 bases, and 18 bases separated the two germline ends. CDR3 size: 16 residues. The germline V gene has CDR1 MNHEY and CDR2 SMNVEV (reference sequence). The CDR3 spells CASSGRAGISSYEQYF. In DNA form, the CDR3 reads TGTGCCAGCAGCGGACGAGCCGGGATCAGCTCCTACGAGCAGTACTTC.

The V and J genes are TRBV3-1 and TRBJ2-1, with 9 bases identical to TRBD2. Germline CDR1 and CDR2: LGHDT and YNNKEL (reference sequence). The CDR3 covers 17 residues. V was pared by 4 bases and J by 1 base, with 8 bases of the junction left unmatched. The DNA for the CDR3 is TGTGCCAGCAGCCCTTCCTTCCTAGCGGGATCCTACAATGAGCAGTTCTTC. Translating it yields CASSPSFLAGSYNEQFF.